The 9 T cell receptor beta chains listed next were all sequenced from one sample in a study of OX40 agonist ivuxolimab in advanced cancers. The table came from immunoSEQ multiplex PCR; TCRdb's copy has only in-frame clones and leaves some out. The table has tens of thousands of clones, 82% seen once. The sample here was CD4+ or CD8+ T cells sorted from blood, taken in a trial of the OX40 agonist ivuxolimab. These TCRs come from an adult with an advanced solid tumor such as melanoma, head and neck, liver or kidney cancer.

The chain employs TRBV5-6 and TRBJ1-6, with TRBD1 matching 9 bases. CDR3 length: 15 amino acids. V lost 4 bases, J lost 9 bases, and 8 bases stayed unmatched. Germline V gives CDR1 SGHDT, CDR2 YYEEEE. As DNA, the CDR3 is TGTGCCAGCAGCACCGGGGACAGGGTAATTTCACCCCTCCACTTT. It is translated as CASSTGDRVISPLHF.

This chain joins TRBV6-6 and TRBJ1-5; TRBD1 matches 10 bases. This CDR3 comprises 15 residues. CDR1 and CDR2 from the germline V gene are MNHNY and SVGAGI (reference sequence). Trimming removed 5 bases from V and 5 bases from J; junction bases left unmatched: 6. Here the CDR3 reads CASSTGTGDYQPQHF. The CDR3 bases are TGTGCCAGCAGTACAGGGACAGGGGATTATCAGCCCCAGCATTTT.

This clone was counted between two and nine times. The CDR3 spells CASSSPGLRTGELFF. In nucleotides, the CDR3 is TGTGCCAGCAGCTCTCCGGGACTACGCACCGGGGAGCTGTTTTTT. The chain links TRBV7-9 to TRBJ2-2; 7 bases align to TRBD2. Per germline, CDR1 SEHNR and CDR2 FQNEAQ (reference sequence). V lost 4 bases and J lost 4; bases outside the gene matches: 6. The CDR3 totals 15 residues. Using reference TRBV7-9 and TRBJ2-2 for the parts outside the CDR3, the full variable domain is DTGVSQNPRHKITKRGQNVTFRCDPISEHNRLYWYRQTLGQGPEFLTYFQNEAQLEKSRLLSDRFSAERPKGSFSTLEIQRTEQGDSAMYLCASSSPGLRTGELFFGEGSRLTVL.

Details on this clone: At one of its ends the junction is not consistent with the germline gene, which may arise from a read error. The chain carries TRBV2 and TRBJ2-7, with D possibly matching TRBD2 (5 bases). The CDR3 extends over 14 amino acids. CDR1 and CDR2 (germline): SNHLY, FYNNEI. CDR3 sequence (DNA): TGTGCCAGCAGCGGTCAAACTAGATCCTCCGAGCAGTACTTC. Residues: CASSGQTRSSEQYF.

V usage is TRBV5-1 and J usage is TRBJ1-2; D is possibly TRBD1 (5 bases). The CDR3 spans 16 residues. Germline CDR1 and CDR2: SGHRS and YFSETQ. V was trimmed by 0 bases and J by 7 bases, leaving 19 bases between them. CDR3 loop: CASSLAATGLAGGYTF. DNA of the CDR3: TGCGCCAGCAGCTTGGCCGCCACAGGCTTAGCGGGTGGCTACACCTTC.

CDR3: CASSFPGTPGKAGELFF. CDR3 DNA: TGCGCCAGCAGCTTCCCCGGGACTCCCGGGAAGGCCGGGGAGCTGTTTTTT. The chain recombines TRBV5-1 with TRBJ2-2; possible D gene TRBD2, 6 bases. There are 17 residues in the CDR3. Trimming cost V 2 bases and J 6 bases, with 20 bases left between them. The germline CDR1 and CDR2 sequences are SGHRS and YFSETQ. Full variable domain (remainder filled in from reference TRBV5-1 and TRBJ2-2): KAGVTQTPRYLIKTRGQQVTLSCSPISGHRSVSWYQQTPGQGLQFLFEYFSETQRNKGNFPGRFSGRQFSNSRSEMNVSTLELGDSALYLCASSFPGTPGKAGELFFGEGSRLTVL.

V and J are TRBV15 and TRBJ2-7, with TRBD1 matching 9 bases. Losses at the gene ends were 0 bases for V and 4 bases for J; bases not matched to a gene: 4. Looked up from germline, CDR1 is LNHNV and CDR2 is YYDKDF (reference sequence). The CDR3 loop spans 15 amino acids. CDR3 amino acids: CATSRDPGQGYEQYF. Here the CDR3 DNA reads TGTGCCACCAGCAGAGATCCGGGACAGGGATACGAGCAGTACTTC.

V usage is TRBV18 and J usage is TRBJ2-5; the D is unclear. TRBJ2-7 matches the DNA end more closely, so the J call is doubtful. Germline CDR1 and CDR2: KGHSH and LQKENI. This CDR3 has 16 amino acids. The CDR3 is CASSPTTSGGSSEQYF. The CDR3 DNA is TGTGCCAGCTCACCGACCACTTCAGGTGGCTCTAGCGAGCAGTACTTC.

Here the CDR3 DNA reads TGTGCCAGCAGTTTCAACACTGGGTGGCTAAACACCGGGGAGCTGTTTTTT. Translated, it gives CASSFNTGWLNTGELFF. This chain joins TRBV28 and TRBJ2-2; D is unclear. Germline CDR1 reads MDHEN; CDR2 reads SYDVKM. The V gene lost 3 bases and the J gene lost 2 bases, with 16 bases spanning the gap. The CDR3 is 17 amino acids. Full variable domain (outside the CDR3, taken from reference TRBV28 and TRBJ2-2): DVKVTQSSRYLVKRTGEKVFLECVQDMDHENMFWYRQDPGLGLRLIYFSYDVKMKEKGDIPEGYSVSREKKERFSLILESASTNQTSMYLCASSFNTGWLNTGELFFGEGSRLTVL.